This T cell receptor beta chain was captured in a study of T cells after yellow fever vaccination. The study's findings and limits: Across the CD4 and CD8 compartments, a small share of clonotypes was present in both. Reappearance after the booster was seen for most primary-vaccination clones, at 95% to 97% CD4 and 70% to 90% CD8. Any FACS-sorted repertoire could hold abundant clonotypes that contaminate it from the bulk population.

V dropped 1 base and J dropped 7 bases, with 8 bases sitting between them. From germline, CDR1 is KGHSH and CDR2 LQKENI. This CDR3 is 12 amino acids long. Comment on this clonotype: Its specificity is not known.

TCRdb ran MiXCR on the 5' RACE reads and lists one entry per CDR3 protein. This sample has some 670,000 distinct CDR3 sequences; roughly an eighth occur once, and the top ten carry 15%. This receptor was identified in a man between 25 and 39 years old who received the YFV17D yellow fever vaccine. The chain couples TRBV18 to TRBJ2-7; no clear D. Sequenced here: PBMCs, sampled on the day of the yellow fever booster vaccination. CDR3 sequence: CASSPQLGEQYF. CDR3 nucleotide sequence: TGTGCCAGCTCACCACAGTTGGGAGAGCAGTACTTC. Based on the CDR3 plus reference TRBV18 and TRBJ2-7, the full variable domain is NAGVMQNPRHLVRRRGQEARLRCSPMKGHSHVYWYRQLPEEGLKFMVYLQKENIIDESGMPKERFSAEFPKEGPSILRIQQVVRGDSAAYFCASSPQLGEQYFGPGTRLTVT.